These 22 T cell receptor beta chains were all obtained from the same sample, sequenced in a study of blood T cell repertoires in COVID-19. Some clones are missing from TCRdb's copy, which holds only in-frame ones; the method was immunoSEQ multiplex PCR. The repertoire holds 390,000 or so clones, with around 83% as singletons. What was sequenced was PBMCs or T cells enriched from blood (not recorded which). The receptor set was obtained from a woman aged 45-59 years who had recovered from COVID-19.

This CDR3 is CASSAMSRGGYTF. CDR3 in DNA: TGTGCCAGCAGTGCAATGTCCAGGGGAGGCTACACCTTC. This chain links TRBV2 with TRBJ1-2; perhaps TRBD1 as D (6 bases). Germline CDR1 SNHLY, CDR2 FYNNEI. Trimming pared 4 bases from V and 8 bases from J, leaving 14 bases between. The CDR3 is made up of 13 amino acids.

The V call is TRBV29-1, the J call TRBJ2-3; D might be TRBD1 (5 bases). Germline CDR1 and CDR2: SQVTM and ANQGSEA. V lost 8 bases and J 3 bases, leaving 12 bases between the germline ends. The CDR3 contains 12 residues. Written as DNA, the CDR3 is TGCAGCTCCTATGGGGCAACAGATACGCAGTATTTT. It is translated as CSSYGATDTQYF.

The chain uses TRBV10-3 and TRBJ1-4, with no clear D. Deletions cut 6 bases from V and 2 bases from J, with 7 bases between. This CDR3 spans 13 amino acids. Germline-derived CDR1 and CDR2 are ENHRY and SYGVKD. CDR3 nucleotide sequence: TGTGCCATCAGGGACTCGACTAATGAAAAACTGTTTTTT. This codes for CAIRDSTNEKLFF.

The chain employs TRBV10-3 and TRBJ1-1; 8 bases are shared with TRBD1. The CDR3 is made up of 13 amino acids. V was clipped by 11 bases and J by 5 bases; unmatched bases: 10. Per the germline V gene, CDR1 is ENHRY and CDR2 is SYGVKD. The CDR3 DNA sequence: TGTGCCTCCACCAGGGGGCTCGAGACTGAAGCTTTCTTT. This encodes CASTRGLETEAFF.

This chain uses TRBV5-8 with TRBJ1-4, with a tentative D call TRBD1 (5 bases). This CDR3 spans 15 amino acids. With 0 bases removed from V and 4 bases from J, the gap between germline ends came to 10 bases. Germline V gene lookup returns CDR1 SGHTS and CDR2 YDEGEE. The CDR3 DNA follows: TGTGCCAGCAGCTTGGGACAGATTCGTAATGAAAAACTGTTTTTT. It codes for CASSLGQIRNEKLFF. Together with reference TRBV5-8 and TRBJ1-4, the CDR3 gives the full variable domain: EAGVTQSPTHLIKTRGQQATLRCSPISGHTSVYWYQQALGLGLQFLLWYDEGEERNRGNFPPRFSGRQFPNYSSELNVNALELEDSALYLCASSLGQIRNEKLFFGSGTQLSVL.

This clone was found a few times. The CDR3 DNA follows: TGCGCCAGCAGCCAAGACCGGGACAGCGGCCGCTACACCTTC. Amino acids: CASSQDRDSGRYTF. The chain joins TRBV4-3 to TRBJ1-2; 7 positions match TRBD1. Germline CDR1 reads LGHNA; CDR2 reads YSLEER. The CDR3 covers 14 residues. Losses at the gene ends were 0 bases for V and 9 bases for J; bases not matched to a gene: 7.

This sequence joins TRBV7-2 and TRBJ1-4; D is possibly TRBD1 (6 bases). Deletions cut 3 bases from V and 2 bases from J, with 7 bases between. This CDR3 has 14 residues. CDR1 and CDR2 from the germline V gene are SGHTA and FQGNSA. The CDR3 spells CASSLGATNEKLFF. In DNA form, the CDR3 reads TGTGCCAGCAGCTTGGGGGCCACTAATGAAAAACTGTTTTTT.

For the CDR3, the DNA is TGTGCCAGCAGCTTAGGCCCCGGGGGGAGCACAGATACGCAGTATTTT. Translation: CASSLGPGGSTDTQYF. The chain uses TRBV7-9 and TRBJ2-3; 7 bases map to TRBD2. The V and J ends lost 1 base and 0 bases, in that order; junction bases with no gene match: 4. CDR1 is SEHNR and CDR2 is FQNEAQ in the germline V gene (reference sequence). The CDR3 extends over 16 amino acids.

Details on this clone: The junction departs from germline at one end; a sequencing error may be responsible. Other DNA variants within this sample encode the same CDR3. This rearrangement joins TRBV7-9 to TRBJ1-2, with D tentatively TRBD1 (6 bases). The CDR3 length is 13 residues. Germline loops: CDR1 SEHNR, CDR2 FQNEAQ (reference sequence). CDR3 protein: CASSLAGAAGYTF. As DNA, the CDR3 is TGTGCCAGCAGCCTAGCGGGGGCGGCTGGCTACACCTTC. The whole variable domain, filled in from reference TRBV7-9 and TRBJ1-2, reads DTGVSQNPRHKITKRGQNVTFRCDPISEHNRLYWYRQTLGQGPEFLTYFQNEAQLEKSRLLSDRFSAERPKGSFSTLEIQRTEQGDSAMYLCASSLAGAAGYTFGSGTRLTVV.

V is TRBV12-3 or TRBV12-4 and J is TRBJ1-2, with 7 bases lining up with TRBD1. Germline trimming cut 6 bases from V and 4 bases from J; bases unmatched to any gene: 5. The CDR3 is 13 amino acids. In DNA, the CDR3 is TGTGCCAGCAGCGCCGGACAGGTCTATGGCTACACCTTC. Protein sequence: CASSAGQVYGYTF.

This clone was picked up one time. The chain recombines TRBV6-5 with TRBJ1-5; possibly TRBD1 for D (5 bases). The germline CDR1 and CDR2 sequences are MNHEY and SVGAGI. This CDR3 is built from 13 residues. V was cut by 7 bases and J by 4 bases, with 11 bases left in between. The CDR3 nucleotides read TGTGCCAGCACCGGACAAATAAATCAGCCCCAGCATTTT. Translating gives CASTGQINQPQHF.

In this sample, this clone turned up once. The sample carries other DNA sequences with the same CDR3. The chain carries TRBV7-9 and TRBJ1-1; maybe TRBD1 (6 bases). The V end lost 1 base, the J end lost 4 bases, and 10 bases lay between the germline ends. The CDR3 extends over 14 amino acids. Germline CDR1 and CDR2: SEHNR and FQNEAQ (reference sequence). DNA for the CDR3: TGTGCCAGCAGCTTAGAGGGGGTAGGCACTGAAGCTTTCTTT. Protein: CASSLEGVGTEAFF. The full variable domain, completed using reference TRBV7-9 and TRBJ1-1, is DTGVSQNPRHKITKRGQNVTFRCDPISEHNRLYWYRQTLGQGPEFLTYFQNEAQLEKSRLLSDRFSAERPKGSFSTLEIQRTEQGDSAMYLCASSLEGVGTEAFFGQGTRLTVV.

This chain connects TRBV30 to TRBJ1-1; D call uncertain. Germline values: CDR1 GTSNPN, CDR2 SVGIG (reference sequence). V was pared by 0 bases and J by 5 bases, with 10 bases between. The CDR3 is 13 amino acids. CDR3 nucleotides: TGTGCCTGGAGTGTTGTGGGGAGTACTGAAGCTTTCTTT. This gives the protein CAWSVVGSTEAFF.

The rearrangement joins TRBV7-9 to TRBJ1-6, with 8 bases fitting TRBD1. The J segment lost 8 bases and the V segment lost 4 bases, leaving 7 bases of the junction unmatched. Germline V gene sequence: CDR1 SEHNR, CDR2 FQNEAQ (reference sequence). The length of the CDR3 is 15 residues. The CDR3 loop is CASSSTPGGDSPLHF. The CDR3 bases are TGTGCCAGCAGCTCAACTCCAGGGGGCGATTCACCCCTCCACTTT.

The chain is built from TRBV6-2 or TRBV6-3 and TRBJ2-2, with 14 bases lining up with TRBD2. The germline V gene has CDR1 MNHEY and CDR2 SVGEGT. J was trimmed by 4 bases and V by 2 bases; bases with no gene match: 6. This CDR3 comprises 18 residues. The CDR3, as DNA: TGTGCCAGCAGTTACCTCGGGACTAGCGGGAGAAGCACCGGGGAGCTGTTTTTT. This gives the protein CASSYLGTSGRSTGELFF.

This chain connects TRBV3-1 (or the pseudogene TRBV3-2) to TRBJ2-1; 9 bases match TRBD2. The CDR3 totals 14 residues. Per the germline V gene, CDR1 is LGHDT and CDR2 is YNNKEL (reference sequence). V was clipped by 4 bases and J by 7 bases; unmatched bases: 5. CDR3 residues: CASSPGLAGNEQFF. CDR3 coding DNA: TGTGCCAGCAGCCCGGGACTAGCTGGGAATGAGCAGTTCTTC.

The J gene is TRBJ1-3, the V gene TRBV7-6; TRBD1 matches at 7 bases. This CDR3 contains 17 residues. J was trimmed by 1 base and V by 0 bases; bases with no gene match: 6. Germline-derived CDR1 and CDR2 are SGHVS and FNYEAQ. The CDR3 loop reads CASSLAGPGQSGNTIYF. CDR3 in DNA: TGTGCCAGCAGCTTAGCGGGTCCGGGACAGTCTGGAAACACCATATATTTT. The full variable domain, in which reference TRBV7-6 and TRBJ1-3 provide the parts outside the CDR3, is GAGVSQSPRYKVTKRGQDVALRCDPISGHVSLYWYRQALGQGPEFLTYFNYEAQQDKSGLPNDRFSAERPEGSISTLTIQRTEQRDSAMYRCASSLAGPGQSGNTIYFGEGSWLTVV.

About this clone: The identical CDR3 is also encoded by other nucleotide sequences in the sample. V gene TRBV30 combines with J gene TRBJ1-2; tentative D call: TRBD1 (6 bases). Per the germline V gene, CDR1 is GTSNPN and CDR2 is SVGIG (reference sequence). This CDR3 has 14 residues. V was clipped by 3 bases and J by 0 bases, with 11 bases between them. The CDR3 loop is CAWRSGVTNYGYTF. For the CDR3, the DNA is TGTGCCTGGAGGTCAGGGGTTACTAACTATGGCTACACCTTC. Based on the CDR3 plus reference TRBV30 and TRBJ1-2, the full variable domain is SQTIHQWPATLVQPVGSPLSLECTVEGTSNPNLYWYRQAAGRGLQLLFYSVGIGQISSEVPQNLSASRPQDRQFILSSKKLLLSDSGFYLCAWRSGVTNYGYTFGSGTRLTVV.

This clone was observed a single time. In DNA, the CDR3 is TGCAGCGTTCAGCCAATCGGGACTAGCGGAATTCAAGAGACCCAGTACTTC. Its translation: CSVQPIGTSGIQETQYF. The V and J genes are TRBV29-1 and TRBJ2-5; 11 bases map to TRBD2. The CDR3 is made up of 17 amino acids. The germline CDR1 and CDR2 sequences are SQVTM and ANQGSEA. J lost 2 bases, V lost 5 bases, and 13 bases had no gene match.

CDR3 residues: CASSPGGQSGYTF. CDR3 nucleotide sequence: TGTGCCAGCTCACCAGGGGGACAGTCTGGCTACACCTTC. The chain joins TRBV18 to TRBJ1-2; 7 bases are a match to TRBD1. After removal of 2 bases from V and 7 bases from J, the junction contained 4 bases not matched to a gene. CDR3 length: 13 amino acids. The germline V gene has CDR1 KGHSH and CDR2 LQKENI.

The chain has TRBV29-1 and TRBJ1-2; D unclear. Germline assignment: CDR1 SQVTM and CDR2 ANQGSEA. This CDR3 region has 11 residues. V lost 1 base, J lost 6 bases, and 6 bases lay in between. CDR3 amino acids: CSVEGTDGYTF. The CDR3 DNA reads as TGCAGCGTTGAAGGAACAGATGGCTACACCTTC.

The V gene is TRBV27, the J gene TRBJ1-3; tentative D call: TRBD1 (5 bases). V gave up 2 bases and J gave up 2 bases, with 10 bases separating them. This CDR3 spans 15 amino acids. Germline V CDR1 and CDR2: MNHEY, SMNVEV (reference sequence). CDR3 in amino acids: CASSLGAGPGNTIYF. In DNA, the CDR3 is TGTGCCAGCAGTTTAGGTGCGGGGCCTGGAAACACCATATATTTT.